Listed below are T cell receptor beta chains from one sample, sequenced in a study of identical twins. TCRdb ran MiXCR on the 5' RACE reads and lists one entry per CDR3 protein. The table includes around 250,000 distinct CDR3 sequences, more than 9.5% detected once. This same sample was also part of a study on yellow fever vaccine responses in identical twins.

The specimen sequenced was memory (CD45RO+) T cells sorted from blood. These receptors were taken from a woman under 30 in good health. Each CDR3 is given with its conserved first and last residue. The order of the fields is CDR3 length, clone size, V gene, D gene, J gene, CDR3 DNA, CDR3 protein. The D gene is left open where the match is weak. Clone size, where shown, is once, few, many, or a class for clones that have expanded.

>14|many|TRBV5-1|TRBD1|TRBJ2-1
TGCGCCAGCAGCTTTACAGGGGATCACAATGAGCAGTTCTTC
CASSFTGDHNEQFF
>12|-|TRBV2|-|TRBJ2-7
TGTGCCAGCAGCGCCCAGTCCTACGAGCAGTACTTC
CASSAQSYEQYF
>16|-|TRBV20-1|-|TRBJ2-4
TGCAGTGCTAGAGCTACTAGGTTAGGGGCCAAAAACATTCAGTACTTC
CSARATRLGAKNIQYF
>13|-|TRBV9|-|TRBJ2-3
TGTGCCAGCAGCCCAGCCCGGGGGGATACGCAGTATTTT
CASSPARGDTQYF
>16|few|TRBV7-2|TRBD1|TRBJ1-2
TGTGCCAGCACAAGCGGGGCGGGACAGGGGAGGAATGGCTACACCTTC
CASTSGAGQGRNGYTF
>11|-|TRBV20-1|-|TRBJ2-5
TGCAGTGCTCCGTTGGGCGAGACCCAGTACTTC
CSAPLGETQYF
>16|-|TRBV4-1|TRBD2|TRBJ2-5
TGCGCCAGCAGCCAAGATCAAGCGGGAGGGAAGGAGACCCAGTACTTC
CASSQDQAGGKETQYF
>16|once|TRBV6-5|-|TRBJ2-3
TGTGCCAGCAGTCTATCTGGGACCGGCCCCACAGATACGCAGTATTTT
CASSLSGTGPTDTQYF
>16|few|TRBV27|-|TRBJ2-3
TGTGCCAGCAGGATTCGGGCTGGGGGAAGCACAGATACGCAGTATTTT
CASRIRAGGSTDTQYF
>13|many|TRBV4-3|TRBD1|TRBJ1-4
TGCGCCAGCAGCCAAGGTCTACAGGGGGGACTGTTTTTT
CASSQGLQGGLFF
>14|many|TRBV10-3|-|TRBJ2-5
TGTGCCATCAGACAAGACGGGAACCAAGAGACCCAGTACTTC
CAIRQDGNQETQYF
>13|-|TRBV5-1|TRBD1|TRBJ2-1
TGCGCCAGCAGCTCAATAGGACAGGGAGAGCAGTTCTTC
CASSSIGQGEQFF
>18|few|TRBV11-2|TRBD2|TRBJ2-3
TGTGCCAGCAGATGGGGGACTAGCGGGGGGGGTGGATCAGATACGCAGTATTTT
CASRWGTSGGGGSDTQYF